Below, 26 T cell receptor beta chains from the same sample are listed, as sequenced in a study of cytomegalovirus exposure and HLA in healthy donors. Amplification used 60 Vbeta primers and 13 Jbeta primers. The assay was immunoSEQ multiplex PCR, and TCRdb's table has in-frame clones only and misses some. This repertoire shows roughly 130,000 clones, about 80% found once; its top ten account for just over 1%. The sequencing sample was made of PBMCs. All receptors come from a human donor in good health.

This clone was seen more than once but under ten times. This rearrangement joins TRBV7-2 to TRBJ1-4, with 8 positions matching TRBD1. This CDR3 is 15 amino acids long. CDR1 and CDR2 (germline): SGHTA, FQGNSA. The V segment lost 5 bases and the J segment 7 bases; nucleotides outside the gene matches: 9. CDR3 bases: TGTGCCAGCAGCCTCACAGGGGGTGAGGGTGAAAAACTGTTTTTT. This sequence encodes CASSLTGGEGEKLFF.

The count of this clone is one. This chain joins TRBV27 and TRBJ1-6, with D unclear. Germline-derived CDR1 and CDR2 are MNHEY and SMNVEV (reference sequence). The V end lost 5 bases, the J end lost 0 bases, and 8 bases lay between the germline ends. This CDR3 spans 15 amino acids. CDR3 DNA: TGTGCCAGCAGTGAGTTTAGCTCCTATAATTCACCCCTCCACTTT. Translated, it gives CASSEFSSYNSPLHF.

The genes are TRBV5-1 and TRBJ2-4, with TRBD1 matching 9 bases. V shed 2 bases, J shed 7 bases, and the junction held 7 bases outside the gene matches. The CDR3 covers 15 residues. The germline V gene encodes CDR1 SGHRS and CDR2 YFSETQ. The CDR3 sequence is CASSLVGTGRNIQYF. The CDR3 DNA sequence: TGCGCCAGCAGCTTAGTCGGGACAGGGAGGAACATTCAGTACTTC.

The CDR3 DNA sequence: TGCGCCAGCAGCCCCGCCGGGACAGGGGCTGACTATGGCTACACCTTC. Translating it yields CASSPAGTGADYGYTF. The J gene is TRBJ1-2, the V gene TRBV4-1, with 10 bases matching TRBD1. J lost 3 bases, V lost 4 bases, and 8 bases had no gene match. Germline V CDR1 and CDR2: MGHRA, YSYEKL. This CDR3 contains 16 residues.

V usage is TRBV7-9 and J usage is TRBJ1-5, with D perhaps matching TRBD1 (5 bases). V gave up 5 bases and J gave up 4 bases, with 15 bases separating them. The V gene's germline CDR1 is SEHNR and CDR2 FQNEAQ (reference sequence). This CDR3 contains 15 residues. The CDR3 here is CASSGKGWENQPQHF. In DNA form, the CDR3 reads TGTGCCAGCAGCGGGAAGGGGTGGGAAAATCAGCCCCAGCATTTT.

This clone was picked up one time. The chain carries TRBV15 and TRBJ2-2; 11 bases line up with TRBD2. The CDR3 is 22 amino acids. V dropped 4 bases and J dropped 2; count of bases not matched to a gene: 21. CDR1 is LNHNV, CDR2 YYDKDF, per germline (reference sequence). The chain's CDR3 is CATSTYLPDELAGGLNTGELFF. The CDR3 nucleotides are TGTGCCACCAGCACCTACCTCCCCGACGAGCTAGCGGGGGGCCTCAACACCGGGGAGCTGTTTTTT.

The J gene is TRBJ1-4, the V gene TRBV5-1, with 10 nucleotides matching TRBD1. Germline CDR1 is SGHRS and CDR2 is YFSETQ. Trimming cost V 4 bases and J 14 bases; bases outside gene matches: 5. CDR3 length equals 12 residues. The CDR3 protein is CASSPGTGDLFF. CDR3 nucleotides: TGCGCCAGCAGCCCTGGGACAGGGGATCTGTTTTTT. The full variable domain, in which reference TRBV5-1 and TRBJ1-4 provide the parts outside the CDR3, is KAGVTQTPRYLIKTRGQQVTLSCSPISGHRSVSWYQQTPGQGLQFLFEYFSETQRNKGNFPGRFSGRQFSNSRSEMNVSTLELGDSALYLCASSPGTGDLFFGSGTQLSVL.

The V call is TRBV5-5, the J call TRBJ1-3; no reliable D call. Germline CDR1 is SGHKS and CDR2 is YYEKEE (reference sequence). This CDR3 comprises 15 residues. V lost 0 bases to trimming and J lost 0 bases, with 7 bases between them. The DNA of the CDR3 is TGTGCCAGCAGCTTGGTCCCAGTCTCTGGAAACACCATATATTTT. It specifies CASSLVPVSGNTIYF.

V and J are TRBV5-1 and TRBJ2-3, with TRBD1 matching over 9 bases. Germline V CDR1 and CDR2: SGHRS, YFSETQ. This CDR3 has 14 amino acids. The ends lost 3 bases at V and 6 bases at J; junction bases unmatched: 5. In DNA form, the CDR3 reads TGCGCCAGCAGCTCGGACAGGGGCCCCGATACGCAGTATTTT. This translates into CASSSDRGPDTQYF.

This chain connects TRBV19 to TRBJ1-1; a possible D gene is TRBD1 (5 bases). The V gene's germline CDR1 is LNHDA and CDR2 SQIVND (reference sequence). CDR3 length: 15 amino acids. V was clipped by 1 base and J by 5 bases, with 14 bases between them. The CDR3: CASSIGQGGETEAFF. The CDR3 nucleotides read TGTGCCAGTAGTATAGGTCAGGGAGGAGAGACTGAAGCTTTCTTT.

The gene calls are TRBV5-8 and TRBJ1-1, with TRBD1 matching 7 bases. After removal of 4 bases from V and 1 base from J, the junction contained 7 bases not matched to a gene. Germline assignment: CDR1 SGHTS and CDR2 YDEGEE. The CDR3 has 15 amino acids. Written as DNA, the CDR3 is TGTGCCAGCAGCCGATACAGGGGCCAGAACACTGAAGCTTTCTTT. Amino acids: CASSRYRGQNTEAFF.

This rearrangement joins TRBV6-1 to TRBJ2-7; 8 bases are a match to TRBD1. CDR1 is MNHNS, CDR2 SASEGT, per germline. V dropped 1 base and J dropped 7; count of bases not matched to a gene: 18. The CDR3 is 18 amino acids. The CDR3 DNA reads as TGTGCCAGCAGTGAAGGGACAGGGCATTCCTTCGGTCGTCGTGAGCAGTACTTC. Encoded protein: CASSEGTGHSFGRREQYF.

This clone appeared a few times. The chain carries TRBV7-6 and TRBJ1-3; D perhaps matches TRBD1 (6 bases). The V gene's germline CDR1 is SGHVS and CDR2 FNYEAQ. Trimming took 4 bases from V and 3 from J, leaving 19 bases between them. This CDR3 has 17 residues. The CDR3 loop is CASSSKTGTEVGNTIYF. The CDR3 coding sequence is TGTGCCAGCAGCTCTAAGACAGGAACAGAGGTTGGAAACACCATATATTTT. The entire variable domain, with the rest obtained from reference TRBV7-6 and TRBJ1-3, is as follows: GAGVSQSPRYKVTKRGQDVALRCDPISGHVSLYWYRQALGQGPEFLTYFNYEAQQDKSGLPNDRFSAERPEGSISTLTIQRTEQRDSAMYRCASSSKTGTEVGNTIYFGEGSWLTVV.

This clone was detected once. CDR3 in amino acids: CASSLGRAGGNFYYGYTF. CDR3 sequence (DNA): TGTGCCAGCAGCTTAGGCAGGGCAGGGGGCAACTTCTACTATGGCTACACCTTC. The J gene is TRBJ1-2, the V gene TRBV13, with TRBD1 matching 8 bases. CDR3 size: 18 residues. With 0 bases clipped from V and 3 bases from J, the junction kept 12 bases outside the gene matches. Germline V lookup: CDR1 PRHDT, CDR2 FYEKMQ (reference sequence).

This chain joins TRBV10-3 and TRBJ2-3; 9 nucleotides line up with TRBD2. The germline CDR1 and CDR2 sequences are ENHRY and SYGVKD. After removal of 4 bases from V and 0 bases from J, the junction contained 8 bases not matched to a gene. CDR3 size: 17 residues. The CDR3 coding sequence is TGTGCCATCAGTGGGGGGGGACTAGCCGCCAGCACAGATACGCAGTATTTT. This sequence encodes CAISGGGLAASTDTQYF.

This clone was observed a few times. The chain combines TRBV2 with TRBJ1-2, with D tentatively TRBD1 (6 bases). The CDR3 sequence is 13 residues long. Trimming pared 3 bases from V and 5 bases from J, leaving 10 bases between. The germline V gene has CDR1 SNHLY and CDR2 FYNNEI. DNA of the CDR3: TGTGCCAGCAGTGAGGGGGGGCTATATGGCTACACCTTC. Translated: CASSEGGLYGYTF.

The CDR3 bases are TGCGCCAGCAGCCATGACAGGGGACCAGGCAATTCACCCCTCCACTTT. As protein: CASSHDRGPGNSPLHF. The chain employs TRBV4-1 and TRBJ1-6, with 8 bases matching TRBD1. CDR1 is MGHRA and CDR2 is YSYEKL in the germline V gene. This CDR3 is 16 amino acids long. V shed 3 bases and J 7 bases; nucleotides not matched to a gene: 8.

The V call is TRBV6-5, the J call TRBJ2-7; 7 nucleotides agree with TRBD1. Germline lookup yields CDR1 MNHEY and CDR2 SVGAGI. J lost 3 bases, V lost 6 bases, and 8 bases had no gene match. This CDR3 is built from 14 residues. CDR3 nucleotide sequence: TGTGCCAGCAGCGAGGACAGGTATTACTACGAGCAGTACTTC. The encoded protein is CASSEDRYYYEQYF.

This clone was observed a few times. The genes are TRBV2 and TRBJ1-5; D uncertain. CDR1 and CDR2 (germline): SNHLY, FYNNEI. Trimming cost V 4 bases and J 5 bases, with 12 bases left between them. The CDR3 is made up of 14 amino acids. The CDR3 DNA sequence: TGTGCCAGCAGTGGGGAGAGCAATCATCAGCCCCAGCATTTT. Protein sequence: CASSGESNHQPQHF. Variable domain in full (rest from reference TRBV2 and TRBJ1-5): EPEVTQTPSHQVTQMGQEVILRCVPISNHLYFYWYRQILGQKVEFLVSFYNNEISEKSEIFDDQFSVERPDGSNFTLKIRSTKLEDSAMYFCASSGESNHQPQHFGDGTRLSIL.

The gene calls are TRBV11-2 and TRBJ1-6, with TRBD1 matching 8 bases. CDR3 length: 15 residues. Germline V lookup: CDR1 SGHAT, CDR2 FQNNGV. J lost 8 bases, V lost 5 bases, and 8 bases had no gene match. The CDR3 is CASSLGQGNDSPLHF. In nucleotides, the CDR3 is TGTGCCAGCAGCCTTGGACAGGGTAATGATTCACCCCTCCACTTT.

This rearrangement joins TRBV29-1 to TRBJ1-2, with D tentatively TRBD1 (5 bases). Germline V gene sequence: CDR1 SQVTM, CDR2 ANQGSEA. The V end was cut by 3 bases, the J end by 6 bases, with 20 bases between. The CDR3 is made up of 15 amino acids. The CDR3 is CSVDQRPRGVDGYTF. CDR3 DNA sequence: TGCAGCGTTGATCAACGGCCCCGGGGGGTCGATGGCTACACCTTC.

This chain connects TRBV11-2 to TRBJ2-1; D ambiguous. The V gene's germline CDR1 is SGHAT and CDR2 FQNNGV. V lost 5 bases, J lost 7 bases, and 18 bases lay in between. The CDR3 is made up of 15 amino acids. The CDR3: CASSPTRGSLNEQFF. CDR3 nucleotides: TGTGCCAGCAGCCCCACCCGCGGCAGCCTGAATGAGCAGTTCTTC. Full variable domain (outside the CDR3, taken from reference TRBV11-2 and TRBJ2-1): EAGVAQSPRYKIIEKRQSVAFWCNPISGHATLYWYQQILGQGPKLLIQFQNNGVVDDSQLPKDRFSAERLKGVDSTLKIQPAKLEDSAVYLCASSPTRGSLNEQFFGPGTRLTVL.

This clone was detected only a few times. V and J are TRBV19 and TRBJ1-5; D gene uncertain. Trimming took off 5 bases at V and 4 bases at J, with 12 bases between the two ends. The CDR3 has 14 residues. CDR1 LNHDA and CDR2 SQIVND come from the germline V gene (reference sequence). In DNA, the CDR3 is TGTGCCAGTAGTGCGGGGAATAGTAATCAGCCCCAGCATTTT. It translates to CASSAGNSNQPQHF. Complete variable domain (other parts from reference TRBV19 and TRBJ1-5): DGGITQSPKYLFRKEGQNVTLSCEQNLNHDAMYWYRQDPGQGLRLIYYSQIVNDFQKGDIAEGYSVSREKKESFPLTVTSAQKNPTAFYLCASSAGNSNQPQHFGDGTRLSIL.

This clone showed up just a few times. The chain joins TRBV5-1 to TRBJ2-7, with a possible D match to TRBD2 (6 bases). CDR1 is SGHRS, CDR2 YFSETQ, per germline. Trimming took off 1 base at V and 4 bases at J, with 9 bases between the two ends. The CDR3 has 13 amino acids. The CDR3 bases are TGCGCCAGCAGCTTGTCGGGGGAGTACGAGCAGTACTTC. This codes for CASSLSGEYEQYF.

The CDR3 is CASSNTGNEQFF. In DNA form, the CDR3 reads TGTGCCAGCAGCAACACAGGGAATGAGCAGTTCTTC. The rearrangement joins TRBV6-5 to TRBJ2-1; tentative D call: TRBD1 (6 bases). V lost 6 bases and J lost 7, with 10 bases in between. Germline lookup yields CDR1 MNHEY and CDR2 SVGAGI. The CDR3 spans 12 residues.

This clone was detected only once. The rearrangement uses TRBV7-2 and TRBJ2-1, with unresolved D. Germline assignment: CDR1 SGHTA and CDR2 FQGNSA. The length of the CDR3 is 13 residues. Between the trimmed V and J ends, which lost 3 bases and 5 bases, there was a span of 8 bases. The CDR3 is CASSFMADNEQFF. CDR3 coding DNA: TGTGCCAGCAGCTTCATGGCAGACAATGAGCAGTTCTTC.